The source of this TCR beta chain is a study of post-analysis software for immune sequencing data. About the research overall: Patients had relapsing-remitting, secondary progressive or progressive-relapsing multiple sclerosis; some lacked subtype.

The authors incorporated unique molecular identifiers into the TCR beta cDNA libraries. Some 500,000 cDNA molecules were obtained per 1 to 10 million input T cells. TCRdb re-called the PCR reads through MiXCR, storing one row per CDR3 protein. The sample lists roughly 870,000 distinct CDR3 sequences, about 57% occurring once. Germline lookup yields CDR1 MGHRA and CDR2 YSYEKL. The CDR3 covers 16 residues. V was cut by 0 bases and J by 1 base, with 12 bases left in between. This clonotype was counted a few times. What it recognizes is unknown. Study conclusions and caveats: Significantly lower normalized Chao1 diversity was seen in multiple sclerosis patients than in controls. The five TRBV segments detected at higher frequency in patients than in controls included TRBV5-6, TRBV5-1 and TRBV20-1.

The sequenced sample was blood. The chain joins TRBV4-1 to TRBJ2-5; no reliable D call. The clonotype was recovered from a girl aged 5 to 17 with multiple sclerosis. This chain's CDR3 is CASSQETSGGQETQYF. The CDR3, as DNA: TGCGCCAGCAGCCAAGAGACAAGTGGCGGCCAAGAGACCCAGTACTTC.